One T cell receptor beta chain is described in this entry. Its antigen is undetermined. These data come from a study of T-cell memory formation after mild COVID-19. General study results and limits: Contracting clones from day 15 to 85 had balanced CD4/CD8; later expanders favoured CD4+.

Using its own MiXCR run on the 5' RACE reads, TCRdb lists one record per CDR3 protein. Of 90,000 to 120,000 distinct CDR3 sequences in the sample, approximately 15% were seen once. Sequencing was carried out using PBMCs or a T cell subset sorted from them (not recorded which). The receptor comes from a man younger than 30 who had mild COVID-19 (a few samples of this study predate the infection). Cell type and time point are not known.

CDR3: CSARAATNEKLFF. The CDR3 coding sequence is TGCAGTGCTAGAGCAGCAACTAATGAAAAACTGTTTTTT. The chain joins TRBV20-1 to TRBJ1-4, with D unresolved. The ends were cut back, 1 base at V and 0 bases at J, with 3 bases in the middle. Germline V gives CDR1 DFQATT, CDR2 SNEGSKA (reference sequence). This CDR3 comprises 13 residues.